Listed here is a single T cell receptor beta chain. Some clones are missing from TCRdb's copy, which holds only in-frame ones; the method was immunoSEQ multiplex PCR. The sample contains 220,000 or so clones, 75% to 90% of which appear only once. This sample was included in a study of blood T cell repertoires in COVID-19. This TCR was recovered from a woman aged 18-29 years in a cohort exposed to, infected with or recovered from COVID-19 (not recorded which). Sequencing was done on a sample of PBMCs or T cells enriched from blood (not recorded which).

The CDR3 is CASSRVGNEKLFF. The DNA for the CDR3 is TGCGCCAGCAGCCGGGTGGGTAATGAAAAACTGTTTTTT. The chain joins TRBV5-1 to TRBJ1-4, with D uncertain. Germline CDR1 is SGHRS and CDR2 is YFSETQ. V lost 4 bases and J lost 4, with 8 bases in between. This CDR3 is 13 amino acids long.